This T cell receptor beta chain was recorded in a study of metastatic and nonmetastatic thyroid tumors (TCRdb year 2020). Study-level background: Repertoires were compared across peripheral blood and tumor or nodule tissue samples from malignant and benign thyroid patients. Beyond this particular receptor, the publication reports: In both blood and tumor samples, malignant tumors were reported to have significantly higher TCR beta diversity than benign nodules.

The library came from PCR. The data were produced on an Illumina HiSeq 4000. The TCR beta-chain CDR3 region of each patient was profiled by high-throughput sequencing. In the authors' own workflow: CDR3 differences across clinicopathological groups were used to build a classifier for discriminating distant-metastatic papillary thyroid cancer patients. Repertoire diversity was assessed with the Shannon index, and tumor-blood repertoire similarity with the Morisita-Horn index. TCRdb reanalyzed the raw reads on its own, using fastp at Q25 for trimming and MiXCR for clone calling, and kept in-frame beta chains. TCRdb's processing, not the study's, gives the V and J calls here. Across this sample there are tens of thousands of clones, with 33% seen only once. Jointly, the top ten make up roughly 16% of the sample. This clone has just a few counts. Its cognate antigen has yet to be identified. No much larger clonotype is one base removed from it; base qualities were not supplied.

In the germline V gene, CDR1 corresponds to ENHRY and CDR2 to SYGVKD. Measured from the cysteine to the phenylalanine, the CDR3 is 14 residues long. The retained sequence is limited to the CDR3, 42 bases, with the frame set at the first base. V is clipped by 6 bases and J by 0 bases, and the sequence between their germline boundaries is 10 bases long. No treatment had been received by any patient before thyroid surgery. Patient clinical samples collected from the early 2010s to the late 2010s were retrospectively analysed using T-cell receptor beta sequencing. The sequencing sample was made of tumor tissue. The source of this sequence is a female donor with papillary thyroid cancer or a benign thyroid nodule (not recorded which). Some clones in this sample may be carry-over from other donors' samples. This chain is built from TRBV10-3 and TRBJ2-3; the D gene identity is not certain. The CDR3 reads CAIRDTKSTDTQYF. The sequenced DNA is TGTGCCATCAGGGATACTAAGAGCACAGATACGCAGTATTTT.